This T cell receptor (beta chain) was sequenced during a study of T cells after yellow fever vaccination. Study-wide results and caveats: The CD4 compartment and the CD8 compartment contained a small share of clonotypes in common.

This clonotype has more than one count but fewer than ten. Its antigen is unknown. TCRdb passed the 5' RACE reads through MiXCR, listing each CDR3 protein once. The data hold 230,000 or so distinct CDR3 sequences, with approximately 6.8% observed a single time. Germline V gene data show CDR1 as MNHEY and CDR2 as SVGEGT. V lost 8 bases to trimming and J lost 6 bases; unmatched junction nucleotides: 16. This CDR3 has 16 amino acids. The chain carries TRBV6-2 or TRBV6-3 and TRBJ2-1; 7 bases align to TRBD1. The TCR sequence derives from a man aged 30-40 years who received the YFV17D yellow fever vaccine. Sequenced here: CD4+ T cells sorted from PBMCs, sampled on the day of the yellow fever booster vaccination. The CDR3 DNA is TGTGCCAGCGCCCCAGGCCCCCTAGGGGGCGGCAATGAGCAGTTCTTC. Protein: CASAPGPLGGGNEQFF.